This T cell receptor (beta chain) was sequenced in a study of T cells in Graves' hyperthyroidism and ophthalmopathy. Study-wide points: Blood shared most expanded thyroid clonotypes above 0.001. The model made its ophthalmopathy prediction, and onset followed a median about 6.8 months later.

It was uncontrolled infection, other autoimmune disease, pregnancy or lactation that excluded patients. Diagnosis rested on symptoms, serum thyroxine and TRAb, thyroid ultrasound, and orbital computed tomography. The CDR3 runs 14 residues. The V gene's germline CDR1 is SGHTA and CDR2 FQGTGA. V was pared by 4 bases and J by 1 base, with 7 bases between. This clonotype was seen ten or more times. The target antigen is unknown. Researchers took RNA transcripts and amplified the TCR beta CDR3 regions from them. With the HTBI primer set, the TCR CDR3 went through a first round of RT-PCR. TCRdb reprocessed the multiplex PCR reads with MiXCR, giving one entry per CDR3 protein. The profile covers roughly 630,000 distinct CDR3 sequences, with around 16% appearing a single time and less than 9.5% taken by the ten largest.

The V gene is TRBV7-3, the J gene TRBJ2-2; D might be TRBD1 or TRBD2, each matching 5 bases. The source material was blood. The sequence was obtained from a young woman with Graves' hyperthyroidism. DNA for the CDR3: TGTGCCAGCAGCTGGGACGGGAACACCGGGGAGCTGTTTTTT. It translates to CASSWDGNTGELFF.